The clone carrying this TCR beta chain was seen once. Its antigen is undetermined. This entry is derived from a study of post-analysis software for immune sequencing data. As for the study in general: Disease courses included relapsing-remitting, secondary progressive and progressive-relapsing multiple sclerosis.

Unique molecular identifiers featured in each of the TCR beta cDNA libraries. Researchers reported some 500,000 cDNA molecules coming from roughly 1 to 10 million T cells. Using its own MiXCR run on the PCR reads, TCRdb lists one record per CDR3 protein. The profile shows approximately 180,000 distinct CDR3 sequences, 25% to 35% of them singletons. Overall study results and limits: With TRBV5-6, TRBV5-1 and TRBV20-1 included, roughly five TRBV segments were more frequent in patients than in controls. F measure clustering grouped samples strongly by preparation batch. Compared with controls, patients showed significantly lower normalized Chao1 diversity.

This CDR3 has 16 amino acids. Trimming cost V 0 bases and J 0 bases, with 9 bases left between them. Looked up from germline, CDR1 is LGHDT and CDR2 is YNNKEL (reference sequence). The chain couples TRBV3-1 to TRBJ1-3; a weak D match, TRBD1 (5 bases). The receptor was derived from a girl aged 5 to 17 with multiple sclerosis. Sequencing was done on a sample of blood. CDR3 sequence: CASSQDGGSSGNTIYF. CDR3 in DNA: TGTGCCAGCAGCCAAGATGGGGGGAGCTCTGGAAACACCATATATTTT.